Listed here are 14 T cell receptor beta chains from one sample, sequenced in a study of glioma-infiltrating T cells. The iRepertoire nested amplicon-rescue multiplex PCR amplified TCR alpha and beta CDR3s from RNA. TCRdb reanalysed the multiplex PCR reads using MiXCR and keeps one entry per CDR3 protein. The sample lists 150,000 to 200,000 distinct CDR3 sequences; about 46% were seen once. Sequencing was carried out using glioma tissue, nonneoplastic brain tissue, or PBMCs (not recorded which). All receptors come from a human donor with low-grade glioma or glioblastoma, undergoing nonglioma brain surgery, or in good health (not recorded which).

The sample holds a few counts of this clonotype. The chain couples TRBV19 to TRBJ2-7; possible D gene TRBD1, 5 bases. Germline CDR1 reads LNHDA; CDR2 reads SQIVND (reference sequence). The V end lost 0 bases, the J end lost 6 bases, and 9 bases lay between the germline ends. The CDR3 sequence is 13 residues long. The DNA of the CDR3 is TGTGCCAGTAGTATAGAGCAGGGTTCCGAGCAGTACTTC. Protein sequence: CASSIEQGSEQYF.

This clonotype was counted many times. The J gene is TRBJ2-7, the V gene TRBV6-1, with TRBD2 identical over 8 bases. The CDR3 sequence is 15 residues long. The V gene end was trimmed by 7 bases and the J gene end by 2 bases; junction bases not matched to a gene: 10. Germline V gives CDR1 MNHNS, CDR2 SASEGT. The CDR3 loop is CASNQGSGGPYEQYF. In DNA, the CDR3 is TGTGCCAGCAACCAAGGTTCGGGAGGGCCCTACGAGCAGTACTTC.

V is TRBV11-2 and J is TRBJ2-7, with D unresolved. This CDR3 has 12 amino acids. Germline V gene data show CDR1 as SGHAT and CDR2 as FQNNGV. With 0 bases removed from V and 5 bases from J, the gap between germline ends came to 5 bases. CDR3 region: CASSLEHNEQYF. CDR3 in DNA: TGTGCCAGCAGCTTAGAACACAACGAGCAGTACTTC.

V usage is TRBV25-1 and J usage is TRBJ2-5; the match to TRBD1 covers 7 bases. The V and J ends lost 4 bases and 4 bases, in that order; junction bases with no gene match: 9. Germline loops: CDR1 MGHDK, CDR2 SYGVNS. The CDR3 is 15 residues long. CDR3 bases: TGTGCCAGCAGTGCGAGGGAACAGGGGATAGAGACCCAGTACTTC. It translates to CASSAREQGIETQYF.

The table lists this clonotype with many counts. The chain is built from TRBV27 and TRBJ2-1; 9 positions match TRBD2. J was trimmed by 1 base and V by 6 bases; bases with no gene match: 7. This CDR3 contains 16 residues. Germline V gene lookup returns CDR1 MNHEY and CDR2 SMNVEV (reference sequence). The CDR3 DNA reads as TGTGCCAGCAGCCAAGCGGGAGGAGGGTCCTACAATGAGCAGTTCTTC. This gives the protein CASSQAGGGSYNEQFF.

As regards this clonotype: A much bigger clone sits one base away, suggesting this may be a read error. The chain couples TRBV3-1 to TRBJ2-1, with D maybe TRBD1 (6 bases). The germline V and J ends were trimmed by 10 bases and 4 bases, with 14 bases remaining between them. This CDR3 has 13 residues. The germline gives CDR1 LGHDT, CDR2 YNNKEL (reference sequence). As DNA, the CDR3 is TGTGCCACCGTCCTACAGGGATACAATGAGCAGTTCTTC. This gives the protein CATVLQGYNEQFF.

This chain connects TRBV29-1 to TRBJ1-1; 7 bases match TRBD1. V lost 4 bases and J lost 4; bases outside the gene matches: 6. CDR1 SQVTM and CDR2 ANQGSEA come from the germline V gene. The CDR3 covers 13 residues. In nucleotides, the CDR3 is TGCAGCGTTGGAGGACAGGCGTCCACTGAAGCTTTCTTT. This translates into CSVGGQASTEAFF.

CDR3 sequence reads: CASSWYTDTQYF. CDR3 coding DNA: TGTGCCAGCAGCTGGTACACAGATACGCAGTATTTT. The rearrangement links TRBV5-4 to TRBJ2-3, with D hard to call. This CDR3 is 12 amino acids long. Germline lookup yields CDR1 SGHNT and CDR2 YYREEE (reference sequence). The V gene lost 3 bases and the J gene lost 2 bases, with 4 bases spanning the gap.

Concerning this clonotype itself: This could be a read error, since a much larger clone is one nucleotide away. The chain recombines TRBV6-2 or TRBV6-3 with TRBJ2-7, with D unresolved. The J call may be wrong; the DNA end is better matched by TRBJ1-2. The germline V gene encodes CDR1 MNHEY and CDR2 SVGEGT. The CDR3 is 13 residues long. This CDR3 is CGISARGGYGYTF. CDR3 bases: TGTGGCATCAGTGCGCGGGGAGGCTATGGCTACACCTTC.

In this sample, this clonotype turned up once. The germline gene is not matched at one end of the junction; a read error may be the cause. V gene TRBV12-3 or TRBV12-4 combines with J gene TRBJ1-3; D uncertain. The CDR3 extends over 15 amino acids. The CDR3 loop reads CACSLDPLLGNTIYF. CDR3 nucleotides: TGTGCCTGCAGTTTAGACCCCCTTTTAGGAAACACCATATATTTT.

With respect to this clonotype: Just one base apart from a much larger clone, this may be a read error. The chain carries TRBV28 and TRBJ2-3; D possibly corresponds to TRBD2 (6 bases). The CDR3 runs to 14 residues. Germline assignment: CDR1 MDHEN and CDR2 SYDVKM. The CDR3 reads CARSFRQGGDTQYF. As DNA, the CDR3 is TGTGCCAGGAGTTTTCGGCAGGGAGGAGATACGCAGTATTTT.

A word on this clonotype: A much more abundant neighbour one base away suggests this may be a read error. This chain uses TRBV15 with TRBJ1-2; tentative D call: TRBD1 (5 bases). V lost 10 bases, J lost 6 bases, and 18 bases lay in between. The CDR3 totals 13 residues. Germline CDR1 is LNHNV and CDR2 is YYDKDF (reference sequence). The CDR3 coding sequence is TGTGCCAGCAGTGAGGGGAACGGCAATGGCTACACCTTC. This codes for CASSEGNGNGYTF.

On this clonotype itself: This may be a read error, as it is one base from a much larger clone. V is TRBV20-1 and J is TRBJ2-1; the D is unclear. CDR3 size: 14 residues. Germline values: CDR1 DFQATT, CDR2 SNEGSKA (reference sequence). The CDR3 nucleotides read TGCAGTGCTAAGACGGAGACGGCCTACAATGAGCAGTTATTC. Translating gives CSAKTETAYNEQLF.

This clonotype was seen a handful of times. This chain links TRBV28 with TRBJ2-5; D is uncertain. This CDR3 comprises 13 residues. Looked up from germline, CDR1 is MDHEN and CDR2 is SYDVKM. V lost 2 bases and J 4 bases, leaving 8 bases between the germline ends. The CDR3 DNA reads as TGTGCCAGCAGTTTAACGACGGCAGAGACCCAGTACTTC. The encoded protein is CASSLTTAETQYF.